This T cell receptor (beta chain) was sequenced during a study of molecular identifiers for immune sequencing clone quantification. The junction had 7 bases not matched to a gene; V was cut back by 4 bases and J by 4 bases. Germline V gene lookup returns CDR1 MGHRA and CDR2 YSYEKL. This CDR3 is built from 14 residues. TCRdb fed the PCR reads into MiXCR, producing one record per CDR3 protein. The profile shows hundreds of thousands of distinct CDR3 sequences, about 25% of them singletons. The chain has TRBV4-1 and TRBJ2-7; TRBD2 matches 7 bases. The source is a human donor in good health. Some libraries in this study had Jurkat cell RNA spiked in. Sequencing input: naive CD8+ T cells from blood, with Jurkat cell RNA spiked in. Subset meaning: FACS-sorted CD8+CD4-CCR7+CD45RA+ naive T cells. The CDR3 coding sequence is TGCGCCAGCAGCCGGGAGGGTTTAAGGTACGAGCAGTACTTC. Protein sequence: CASSREGLRYEQYF.